This T cell receptor beta chain was identified during a study of control samples from healthy donors and cancer patients. The CDR3 runs 16 residues. Germline CDR1 reads LGHDT; CDR2 reads YNNKEL (reference sequence). Trimming shortened V by 5 bases and J by 1 base, and 15 bases separated the two germline ends. TCRdb's table, derived via immunoSEQ multiplex PCR, lists solely in-frame clones and lacks some. The profile shows 100,000 to 150,000 clones, about 87% of them singletons. Sequenced input: blood. The V gene is TRBV3-1 (or the pseudogene TRBV3-2), the J gene TRBJ1-3, with D possibly being TRBD1 (6 bases). The clonotype comes from a young man in good health. In DNA, the CDR3 is TGTGCCAGCAGCTTAAGCGCTCAGGGGTCTGGAAACACCATATATTTT. The encoded protein is CASSLSAQGSGNTIYF.